This T cell receptor (beta chain) appears in the sequencing data of a study of T cell responses to AZD1222 COVID-19 vaccine. Generated by immunoSEQ multiplex PCR, the TCRdb table keeps only in-frame clones and is missing some. There are fewer than 200,000 clones in the sample; approximately 92% occur only once, and roughly a tenth lies in the top ten. Germline CDR1 and CDR2: ENHRY and SYGVKD. CDR3 length: 14 residues. Remarks on this clone: Its antigen is undetermined. One end of the junction varies from germline; a read error may be responsible.

Broader study findings: Spike as a whole was targeted by vaccine-associated CD4 TCRs, dominant at 160-218 and 743-854. Reportedly, nearly half the spike-specific TCRs target unmutated variant regions. Increases in Spike-specific TCR breadth and depth were seen after two AZD1222 doses.

The V gene is TRBV10-3, the J gene TRBJ1-2; D is possibly TRBD1 (6 bases). This specimen consisted of peripheral blood, obtained on day 0 of AZD1222 vaccination. The sequence derives from an adult in good health. CDR3 loop: CAICDLQGNYGYTF. In DNA, the CDR3 is TGTGCCATCTGTGATCTACAGGGAAACTATGGCTACACCTTC.